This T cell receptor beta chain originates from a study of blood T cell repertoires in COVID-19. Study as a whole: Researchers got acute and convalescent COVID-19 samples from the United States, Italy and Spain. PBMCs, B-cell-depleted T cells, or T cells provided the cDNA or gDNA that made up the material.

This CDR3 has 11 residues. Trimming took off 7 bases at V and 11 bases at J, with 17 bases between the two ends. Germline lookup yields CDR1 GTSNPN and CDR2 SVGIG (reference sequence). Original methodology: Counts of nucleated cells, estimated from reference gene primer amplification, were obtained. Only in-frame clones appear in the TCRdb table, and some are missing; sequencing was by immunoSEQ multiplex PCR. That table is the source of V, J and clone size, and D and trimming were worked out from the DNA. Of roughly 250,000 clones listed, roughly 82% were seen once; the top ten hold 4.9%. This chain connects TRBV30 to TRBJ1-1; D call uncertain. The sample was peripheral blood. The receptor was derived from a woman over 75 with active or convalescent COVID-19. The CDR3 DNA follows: TGTGCCTTTCATGTGTTGTCGAGCGCTTTCTTT. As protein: CAFHVLSSAFF.